The 11 T cell receptor beta chains presented below share a single source sample, sequenced in a study of blood T cell repertoires in COVID-19 (dated by TCRdb to the early 2020s). The method was the immunoSEQ multiplex PCR assay. Entries here come from immuneACCESS through TCRdb and include only in-frame sequences with V and J called. Some clones fail to appear in such tables; in the studies checked, an unresolved V gene covers under half of the shortfall, and the cause of the remainder is unknown. Counted in this sample were about 95,000 clones; 87% of them appeared once. About 18% of the sample goes to the ten largest clones. The sequencing sample was made of peripheral blood. Source of these receptors: a human donor in a cohort sampled during active COVID-19.

This sequence joins TRBV7-6 and TRBJ1-3, with D possibly TRBD1 on 6 matching bases. Germline V lookup: CDR1 SGHVS, CDR2 FNYEAQ. CDR3 length: 16 residues. Trimming removed 4 bases at V and 4 bases at J, with 17 bases between. The CDR3 bases are TGTGCCAGCAGCTCGAAACCGGGACAATCAGGAAACACCATATATTTT. This translates into CASSSKPGQSGNTIYF.

V is TRBV10-3 and J is TRBJ1-3; D may be TRBD1 (5 bases). Per the germline V gene, CDR1 is ENHRY and CDR2 is SYGVKD. This CDR3 is built from 13 residues. V shed 9 bases and J shed 0 bases, with 9 bases lying between them. Here the CDR3 reads CAMAGGSGNTIYF. CDR3 bases: TGTGCCATGGCGGGGGGCTCTGGAAACACCATATATTTT.

The chain combines TRBV6-2 or TRBV6-3 with TRBJ2-3, with D unclear. The CDR3 has 13 amino acids. V gave up 4 bases and J gave up 6 bases, with 11 bases separating them. The germline gives CDR1 MNHEY, CDR2 SVGEGT. CDR3 in DNA: TGTGCCAGCAGTTCCTACATGAGGGATACGCAGTATTTT. It codes for CASSSYMRDTQYF.

In regard to this clone: A junction boundary mismatches the germline segment, possibly from a read error. This chain joins TRBV2 and TRBJ2-4, with D perhaps TRBD1 (5 bases). Per the germline V gene, CDR1 is SNHLY and CDR2 is FYNNEI. CDR3 length: 13 residues. DNA of the CDR3: TGTGCCAGCAGTGAAGTTCAGGGAACTCGAAGTCGGTTC. Translated, it gives CASSEVQGTRSRF.

This clone was detected only a few times. For the CDR3, the DNA is TGCGCCAGCAGTGAGTCGACAGGGATTAAGCCCCAGCATTTT. It specifies CASSESTGIKPQHF. V gene TRBV10-2 combines with J gene TRBJ1-5, with 7 bases fitting TRBD1. The CDR3 covers 14 residues. The junction had 4 bases not matched to a gene; V was cut back by 0 bases and J by 8 bases. CDR1 is WSHSY and CDR2 is SAAADI in the germline V gene.

The V gene is TRBV10-3, the J gene TRBJ1-3, with a tentative D call TRBD1 (5 bases). Germline CDR1 reads ENHRY; CDR2 reads SYGVKD. Trimming took off 4 bases at V and 0 bases at J, with 10 bases between the two ends. The CDR3 is 15 amino acids. The CDR3 DNA is TGTGCCATCAGTGCTTGGGGGGGCTCTGGAAACACCATATATTTT. Residues: CAISAWGGSGNTIYF.

The J gene is TRBJ1-1, the V gene TRBV7-2; tentative D call: TRBD1 (6 bases). CDR1 and CDR2 (germline): SGHTA, FQGNSA. CDR3 length: 15 amino acids. Trimming pared 7 bases from V and 1 base from J, leaving 16 bases between. The CDR3 reads CASKVATGGNTEAFF. CDR3 in DNA: TGTGCCAGCAAGGTGGCGACAGGAGGGAACACTGAAGCTTTCTTT.

The chain combines TRBV7-9 with TRBJ1-4, with D unresolved. Germline V gene lookup returns CDR1 SEHNR and CDR2 FQNEAQ (reference sequence). Trimming removed 3 bases at V and 3 bases at J, with 5 bases between. The CDR3 runs 13 residues. The CDR3 loop reads CASSFGANEKLFF. The CDR3 coding sequence is TGTGCCAGCAGCTTCGGGGCTAATGAAAAACTGTTTTTT.

The gene calls are TRBV4-3 and TRBJ2-2; no clear D. Germline V gene lookup returns CDR1 LGHNA and CDR2 YSLEER. V was pared by 0 bases and J by 0 bases, with 11 bases between. The length of the CDR3 is 17 residues. The CDR3 DNA follows: TGCGCCAGCAGCCAAGAGGTTTTACAGACGAACACCGGGGAGCTGTTTTTT. Amino acid sequence: CASSQEVLQTNTGELFF.

This clone has a single count. This chain connects TRBV30 to TRBJ2-5; possibly TRBD1 for D (5 bases). The CDR3 runs to 14 residues. V gave up 7 bases and J gave up 0 bases, with 15 bases separating them. The germline V gene has CDR1 GTSNPN and CDR2 SVGIG (reference sequence). This chain's CDR3 is CALNRQFNQETQYF. The CDR3 DNA reads as TGTGCCTTAAACAGACAGTTTAACCAAGAGACCCAGTACTTC.

The DNA of the CDR3 is TGTGCCAGCAGTTACCGTATGGACAGGGATAGCACAGATACGCAGTATTTT. Amino acids: CASSYRMDRDSTDTQYF. V usage is TRBV6-2 or TRBV6-3 and J usage is TRBJ2-3; 8 positions match TRBD1. Per the germline V gene, CDR1 is MNHEY and CDR2 is SVGEGT. The ends lost 2 bases at V and 0 bases at J; junction bases unmatched: 7. The CDR3 is 17 amino acids.